This TCR beta chain was sequenced during a study of regulatory T cells in long-lasting Graves disease. The CDR3 is 16 amino acids. V dropped 5 bases and J dropped 4 bases, with 15 bases sitting between them. Germline loops: CDR1 MDHEN, CDR2 SYDVKM. This clonotype has at least ten counts. The antigen remains undetermined. Specified time point: persistent/refractory GD, antithyroid drugs over 5 years with positive TRAb. RNA from PBMCs was the source of the TCR library. Sequencing libraries for TCR beta were prepared with iRepertoire HTBI primers and Arm-PCR of CDR3 regions. TCRdb re-analysed the multiplex PCR reads in MiXCR, keeping a single row per CDR3 protein. The table records almost 350,000 distinct CDR3 sequences, about 20% of them present only once. Whole-study results and caveats: The study found TRBV28, TRBJ1-2 and TRBJ2-5 favored in persistent disease. Newly diagnosed Graves' patients had higher TCR diversity than persistent ones.

This clonotype originated in a female donor with Graves disease. The input for sequencing was peripheral blood mononuclear cells (PBMCs), taken when the disease was refractory, from a patient treated with antithyroid drugs. The V and J genes are TRBV28 and TRBJ1-6, with unresolved D. CDR3 sequence: CASSLGGSPYNSPLHF. Written as DNA, the CDR3 is TGTGCCAGCAGTCTGGGAGGATCCCCTTATAATTCACCCCTCCACTTT.